One and the same sample provided the 20 T cell receptor beta chains below, sequenced in a study of T-cell memory formation after mild COVID-19. A single record per CDR3 protein comes from TCRdb applying MiXCR to the 5' RACE reads. The sample consists of 390,000 or so distinct CDR3 sequences, around a sixth of them appearing once. The sequencing input was PBMCs or a T cell subset sorted from them (not recorded which). The receptors originated from a man aged 18-30 years who had mild COVID-19 (a few samples of this study predate the infection). Cell type and time point are not known.

The chain is built from TRBV18 and TRBJ2-5; possible D gene TRBD1, 6 bases. Trimming left V 2 bases short and J 2 bases short, with 6 bases between. The CDR3 spans 13 residues. CDR1 and CDR2 from the germline V gene are KGHSH and LQKENI. CDR3 sequence (DNA): TGTGCCAGCTCACCAAGGGGGCAAGAGACCCAGTACTTC. Its protein product is CASSPRGQETQYF. Supplemented by reference TRBV18 and TRBJ2-5, the full variable domain reads NAGVMQNPRHLVRRRGQEARLRCSPMKGHSHVYWYRQLPEEGLKFMVYLQKENIIDESGMPKERFSAEFPKEGPSILRIQQVVRGDSAAYFCASSPRGQETQYFGPGTRLLVL.

The DNA for the CDR3 is TGTGCCAGCAGTAACCCGGGACAGCTCTACGAGCAGTACGTC. Protein product: CASSNPGQLYEQYV. The chain combines TRBV6-2 or TRBV6-3 with TRBJ2-7, with TRBD1 matching over 7 bases. This CDR3 spans 14 amino acids. The V gene end was trimmed by 5 bases and the J gene end by 3 bases; junction bases not matched to a gene: 7. Germline lookup yields CDR1 MNHEY and CDR2 SVGEGT.

This clonotype was found a few times. The genes are TRBV9 and TRBJ2-7; TRBD2 might be the D (6 bases). The CDR3 sequence is 14 residues long. V was shortened by 0 bases and J by 2 bases, with 9 bases between the two germline ends. Germline loops: CDR1 SGDLS, CDR2 YYNGEE. Here the CDR3 reads CASSVDGGTYEQYF. The CDR3 DNA sequence: TGTGCCAGCAGCGTAGACGGGGGAACCTACGAGCAGTACTTC.

This clonotype was counted ten times or more. The CDR3 nucleotides are TGCAGTGCTAGGGGACTAGCGGGCACGCAGTATTTT. Residues: CSARGLAGTQYF. The V and J genes are TRBV20-1 and TRBJ2-3; 12 nucleotides agree with TRBD2. The J segment lost 9 bases and the V segment lost 3 bases, leaving 1 base of the junction unmatched. The length of the CDR3 is 12 residues. Per the germline V gene, CDR1 is DFQATT and CDR2 is SNEGSKA (reference sequence).

The chain employs TRBV4-3 and TRBJ1-2; the D gene is possibly TRBD1 (6 bases). Germline V gene lookup returns CDR1 LGHNA and CDR2 YSLEER. CDR3 size: 14 residues. The V end lost 4 bases, the J end lost 6 bases, and 15 bases lay between the germline ends. CDR3: CASSPAGQTHGYTF. CDR3 nucleotide sequence: TGCGCCAGCAGCCCAGCCGGACAGACTCATGGCTACACCTTC.

This clonotype has only a few counts. J is TRBJ1-6 and V is TRBV5-6; D may be TRBD1 (5 bases). The CDR3 contains 14 residues. Per germline, CDR1 SGHDT and CDR2 YYEEEE. V was pared by 0 bases and J by 11 bases, with 12 bases between. The CDR3 here is CASSLADGGTPLHF. CDR3 DNA: TGTGCCAGCAGCTTGGCCGATGGGGGGACACCCCTCCACTTT.

This clonotype has a handful of counts. CDR3 nucleotide sequence: TGTGCCAGCAGTTACTCCGACAGGCAACCCGTCTCTCTACCCTACGAGCAGTACGTC. This encodes CASSYSDRQPVSLPYEQYV. This chain connects TRBV6-2 or TRBV6-3 to TRBJ2-7; a weak D match, TRBD1 (6 bases). The V end was cut by 0 bases, the J end by 2 bases, with 23 bases between. Germline CDR1 and CDR2: MNHEY and SVGEGT. The CDR3 extends over 19 amino acids.

The table lists this clonotype with a few counts. This chain joins TRBV5-1 and TRBJ2-2; 7 nucleotides align to TRBD2. V lost 3 bases and J lost 2; bases outside the gene matches: 7. The CDR3 contains 16 residues. Germline V lookup: CDR1 SGHRS, CDR2 YFSETQ. The CDR3, as DNA: TGCGCCAGCAGCTACGTAGCGGGTCCTAACACCGGGGAGCTGTTTTTT. Its protein product is CASSYVAGPNTGELFF.

In this sample, this clonotype turned up a few times. The gene calls are TRBV6-6 and TRBJ2-1, with 9 bases that match TRBD2. V shed 2 bases and J 8 bases; nucleotides not matched to a gene: 10. The CDR3 has 16 amino acids. The germline gives CDR1 MNHNY, CDR2 SVGAGI (reference sequence). The CDR3 here is CASSYGGSGGWHEQFF. DNA of the CDR3: TGTGCCAGCAGTTACGGCGGGAGCGGGGGGTGGCATGAGCAGTTCTTC.

This chain connects TRBV25-1 to TRBJ2-2, with 10 bases identical to TRBD1. Germline V gene sequence: CDR1 MGHDK, CDR2 SYGVNS. The trim removed 6 bases at V and 9 bases at J, leaving 7 bases unmatched. This CDR3 region has 14 residues. CDR3 protein: CASSGTGEGRELFF. The CDR3 bases are TGTGCCAGCAGCGGGACAGGGGAGGGCAGGGAGCTGTTTTTT.

The V and J genes are TRBV6-1 and TRBJ1-4, with no clear D. The V end was cut by 8 bases, the J end by 1 base, with 8 bases between. Germline CDR1 and CDR2: MNHNS and SASEGT. The CDR3 extends over 13 amino acids. For the CDR3, the DNA is TGTGCCAGCGAGGCCTTAACTAATGAAAAACTGTTTTTT. Translating it yields CASEALTNEKLFF.

This clonotype appeared a few times. The chain recombines TRBV6-2 or TRBV6-3 with TRBJ1-6, with D hard to call. Germline CDR1 reads MNHEY; CDR2 reads SVGEGT. Trimming left V 4 bases short and J 5 bases short, with 9 bases between. This CDR3 is built from 14 residues. For the CDR3, the DNA is TGTGCCAGCAGTTGGAGCCGGAATAATTCACCCCTCCACTTT. Amino acids: CASSWSRNNSPLHF.

The J gene is TRBJ2-5, the V gene TRBV6-6; 9 bases align to TRBD2. Germline CDR1 and CDR2: MNHNY and SVGAGI (reference sequence). This CDR3 has 16 residues. The junction had 3 bases not matched to a gene; V was cut back by 0 bases and J by 1 base. Written as DNA, the CDR3 is TGTGCCAGCAGTTACTCCCAGCGGGGGGCCCAAGAGACCCAGTACTTC. Amino acids: CASSYSQRGAQETQYF.

The chain joins TRBV7-3 to TRBJ2-5; D gene uncertain. Trimming left V 8 bases short and J 4 bases short, with 11 bases between. The CDR3 runs 12 residues. Germline values: CDR1 SGHTA, CDR2 FQGTGA. CDR3 loop: CASGPDRETQYF. In DNA form, the CDR3 reads TGTGCCAGCGGGCCCGACCGAGAGACCCAGTACTTC.

The chain recombines TRBV7-2 with TRBJ2-1; the match to TRBD2 covers 15 bases. The V segment lost 5 bases and the J segment 1 base; nucleotides outside the gene matches: 6. CDR3 length equals 18 residues. Germline lookup yields CDR1 SGHTA and CDR2 FQGNSA. The CDR3 DNA reads TGTGCCAGCAGCAACCCAGGGACTAGCGGGGGGTCCTACAATGAGCAGTTCTTC. Its translation: CASSNPGTSGGSYNEQFF.

This clonotype came up a few times. The chain combines TRBV2 with TRBJ2-3; D possibly corresponds to TRBD1 (5 bases). The V gene's germline CDR1 is SNHLY and CDR2 FYNNEI. V was shortened by 3 bases and J by 5 bases, with 9 bases between the two germline ends. CDR3 length equals 13 residues. CDR3 protein: CASSDWGGDTQYF. CDR3 nucleotide sequence: TGTGCCAGCAGTGACTGGGGCGGAGATACGCAGTATTTT.

The rearrangement joins TRBV9 to TRBJ2-2; 7 bases are a match to TRBD1. The CDR3 loop spans 15 amino acids. Germline V gives CDR1 SGDLS, CDR2 YYNGEE. The V gene end was trimmed by 3 bases and the J gene end by 6 bases; junction bases not matched to a gene: 8. The CDR3 reads CASSGGQPTAGELFF. CDR3 DNA sequence: TGTGCCAGCAGCGGGGGACAGCCAACAGCCGGGGAGCTGTTTTTT.

The DNA of the CDR3 is TGTGCAAGTCTTCAGCAAGAGGAACGCACAGATACGCAGTATTTT. Protein: CASLQQEERTDTQYF. The rearrangement links TRBV12-2 to TRBJ2-3. TRBV12-2 is a listed pseudogene. The CDR3 contains 15 residues.

The chain employs TRBV7-3 and TRBJ2-1; D gene unclear. Germline assignment: CDR1 SGHTA and CDR2 FQGTGA. Trimming cost V 3 bases and J 2 bases, with 14 bases left between them. This CDR3 comprises 16 residues. CDR3 protein: CASSFRTNPPYNEQFF. CDR3 in DNA: TGTGCCAGCAGCTTTAGGACGAACCCCCCCTACAATGAGCAGTTCTTC.

The rearrangement joins TRBV3-1 to TRBJ1-5, with a possible D match to TRBD1 (6 bases). Trimming took off 4 bases at V and 6 bases at J, with 13 bases between the two ends. From germline, CDR1 is LGHDT and CDR2 YNNKEL (reference sequence). The CDR3 length is 14 residues. The chain's CDR3 is CASSPTGGSQPQHF. In nucleotides, the CDR3 is TGTGCCAGCAGCCCGACAGGAGGGAGTCAGCCCCAGCATTTT. Filled out from reference TRBV3-1 and TRBJ1-5, the complete variable domain reads DTAVSQTPKYLVTQMGNDKSIKCEQNLGHDTMYWYKQDSKKFLKIMFSYNNKELIINETVPNRFSPKSPDKAHLNLHINSLELGDSAVYFCASSPTGGSQPQHFGDGTRLSIL.